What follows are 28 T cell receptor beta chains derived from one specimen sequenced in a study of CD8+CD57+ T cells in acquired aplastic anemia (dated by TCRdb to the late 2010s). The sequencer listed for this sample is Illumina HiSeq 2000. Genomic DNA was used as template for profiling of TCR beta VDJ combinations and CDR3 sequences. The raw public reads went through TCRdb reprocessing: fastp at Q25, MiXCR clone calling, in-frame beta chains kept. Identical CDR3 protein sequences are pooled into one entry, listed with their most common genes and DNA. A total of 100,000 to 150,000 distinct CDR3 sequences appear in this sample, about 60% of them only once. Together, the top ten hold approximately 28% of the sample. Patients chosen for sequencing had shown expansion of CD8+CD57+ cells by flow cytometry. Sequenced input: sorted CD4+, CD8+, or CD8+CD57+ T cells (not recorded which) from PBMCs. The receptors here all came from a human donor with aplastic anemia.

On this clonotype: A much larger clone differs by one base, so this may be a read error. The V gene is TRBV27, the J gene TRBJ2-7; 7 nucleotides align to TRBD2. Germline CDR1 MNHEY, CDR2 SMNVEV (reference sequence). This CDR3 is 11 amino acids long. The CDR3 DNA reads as TGTGCCAGCAGGAGCGGGGCCGAGCAGTGCTTC. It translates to CASRSGAEQCF.

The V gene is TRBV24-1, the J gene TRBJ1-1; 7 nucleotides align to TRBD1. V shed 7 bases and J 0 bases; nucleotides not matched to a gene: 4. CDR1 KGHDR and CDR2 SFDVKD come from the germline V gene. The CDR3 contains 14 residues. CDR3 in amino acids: CATSRQGMNTEAFF. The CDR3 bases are TGTGCCACCAGCAGACAGGGCATGAACACTGAAGCTTTCTTT.

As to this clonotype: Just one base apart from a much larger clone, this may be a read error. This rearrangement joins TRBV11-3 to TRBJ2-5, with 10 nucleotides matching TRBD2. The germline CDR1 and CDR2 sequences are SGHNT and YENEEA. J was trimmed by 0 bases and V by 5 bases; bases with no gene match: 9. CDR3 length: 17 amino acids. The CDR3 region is CASSPRTSGAYQETQYF. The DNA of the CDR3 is TGTGCCAGCAGCCCCCGGACTAGCGGAGCATACCAAGAGACCCAGTACTTC.

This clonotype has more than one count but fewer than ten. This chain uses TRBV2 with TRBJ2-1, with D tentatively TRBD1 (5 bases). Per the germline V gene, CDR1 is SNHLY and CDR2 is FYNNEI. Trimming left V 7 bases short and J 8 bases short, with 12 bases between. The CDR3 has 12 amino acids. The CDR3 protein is CASTFEGDEQFF. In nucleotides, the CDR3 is TGTGCCAGCACGTTTGAAGGGGATGAGCAGTTCTTC. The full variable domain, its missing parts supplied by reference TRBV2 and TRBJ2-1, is EPEVTQTPSHQVTQMGQEVILRCVPISNHLYFYWYRQILGQKVEFLVSFYNNEISEKSEIFDDQFSVERPDGSNFTLKIRSTKLEDSAMYFCASTFEGDEQFFGPGTRLTVL.

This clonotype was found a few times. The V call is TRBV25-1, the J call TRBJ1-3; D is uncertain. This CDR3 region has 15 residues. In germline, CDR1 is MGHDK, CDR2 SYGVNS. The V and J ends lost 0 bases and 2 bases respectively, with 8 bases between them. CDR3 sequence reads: CASSEYSTAGNTIYF. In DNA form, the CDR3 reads TGTGCCAGCAGTGAATATAGCACAGCTGGAAACACCATATATTTT.

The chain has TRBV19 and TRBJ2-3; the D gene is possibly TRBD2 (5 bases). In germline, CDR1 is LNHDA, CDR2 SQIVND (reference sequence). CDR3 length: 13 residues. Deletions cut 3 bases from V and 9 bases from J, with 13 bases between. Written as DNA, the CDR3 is TGTGCCAGTAGTATGGGTGCCGGGGTAACGCAGTATTTT. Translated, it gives CASSMGAGVTQYF.

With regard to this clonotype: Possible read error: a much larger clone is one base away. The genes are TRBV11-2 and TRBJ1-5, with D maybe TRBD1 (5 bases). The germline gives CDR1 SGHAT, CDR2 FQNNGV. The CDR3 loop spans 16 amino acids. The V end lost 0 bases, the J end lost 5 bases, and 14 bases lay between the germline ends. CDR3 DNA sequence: TGTGCCAGCAGCTTAGAGTCGAAGGGGTCTCATCAGCCCCAGCATTTT. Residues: CASSLESKGSHQPQHF.

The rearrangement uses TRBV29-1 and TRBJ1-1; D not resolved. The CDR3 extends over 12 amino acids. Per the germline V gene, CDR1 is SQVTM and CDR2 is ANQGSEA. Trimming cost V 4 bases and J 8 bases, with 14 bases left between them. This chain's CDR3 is CSVALTGNEAFF. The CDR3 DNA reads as TGCAGCGTTGCTTTGACGGGGAACGAAGCTTTCTTT.

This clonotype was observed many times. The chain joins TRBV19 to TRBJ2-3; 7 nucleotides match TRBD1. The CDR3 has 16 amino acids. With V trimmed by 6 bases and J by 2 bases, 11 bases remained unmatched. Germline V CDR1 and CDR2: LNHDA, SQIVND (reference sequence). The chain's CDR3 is CASSGDREGVTDTQYF. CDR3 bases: TGTGCCAGTAGCGGCGACAGGGAAGGAGTCACAGATACGCAGTATTTT.

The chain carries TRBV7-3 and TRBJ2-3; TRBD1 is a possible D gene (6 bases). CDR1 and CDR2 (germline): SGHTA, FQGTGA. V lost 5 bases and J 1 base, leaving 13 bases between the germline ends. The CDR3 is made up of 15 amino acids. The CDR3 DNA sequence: TGTGCCAGCAGCGTCAGGGGATTCGGCACAGATACGCAGTATTTT. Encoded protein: CASSVRGFGTDTQYF.

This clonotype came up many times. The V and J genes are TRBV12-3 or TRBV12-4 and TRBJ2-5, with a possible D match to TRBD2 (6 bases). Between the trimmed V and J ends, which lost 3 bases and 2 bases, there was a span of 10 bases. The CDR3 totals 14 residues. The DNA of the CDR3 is TGTGCCAGCAGTTTGCGGGGAAAACAAGAGACCCAGTACTTC. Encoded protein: CASSLRGKQETQYF.

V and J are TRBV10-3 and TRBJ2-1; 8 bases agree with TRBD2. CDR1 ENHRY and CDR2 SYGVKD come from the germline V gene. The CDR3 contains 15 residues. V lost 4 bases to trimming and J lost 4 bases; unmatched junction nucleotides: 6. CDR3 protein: CAISGGLDAYNEQFF. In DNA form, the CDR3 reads TGTGCCATCAGTGGGGGACTAGATGCATACAATGAGCAGTTCTTC.

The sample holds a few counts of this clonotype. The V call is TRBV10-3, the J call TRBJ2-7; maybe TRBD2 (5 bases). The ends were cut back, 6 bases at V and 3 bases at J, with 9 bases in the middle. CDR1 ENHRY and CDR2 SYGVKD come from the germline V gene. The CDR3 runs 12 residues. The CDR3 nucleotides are TGTGCCATCAGGGGGAGCAGCTACGAGCAGTACTTC. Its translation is CAIRGSSYEQYF.

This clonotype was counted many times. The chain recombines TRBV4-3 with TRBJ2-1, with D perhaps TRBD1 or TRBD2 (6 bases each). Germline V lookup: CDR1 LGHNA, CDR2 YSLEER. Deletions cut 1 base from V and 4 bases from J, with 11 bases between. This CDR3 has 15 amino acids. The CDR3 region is CASSQGGGGYNEQFF. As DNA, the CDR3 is TGCGCCAGCAGCCAAGGAGGGGGAGGATACAATGAGCAGTTCTTC.

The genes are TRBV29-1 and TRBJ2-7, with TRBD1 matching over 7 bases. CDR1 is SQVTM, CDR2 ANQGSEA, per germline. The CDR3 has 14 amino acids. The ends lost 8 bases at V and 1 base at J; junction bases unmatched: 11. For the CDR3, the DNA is TGCAGCTCAGGCACCGGGACAGATTCCTACGAGCAGTACTTC. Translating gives CSSGTGTDSYEQYF.

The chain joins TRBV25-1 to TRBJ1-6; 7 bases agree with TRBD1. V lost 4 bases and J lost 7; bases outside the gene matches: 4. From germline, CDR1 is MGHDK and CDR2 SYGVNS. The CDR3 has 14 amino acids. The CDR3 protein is CASSATGLNSPLHF. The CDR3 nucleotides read TGTGCCAGCAGTGCGACAGGGTTGAATTCACCCCTCCACTTT.

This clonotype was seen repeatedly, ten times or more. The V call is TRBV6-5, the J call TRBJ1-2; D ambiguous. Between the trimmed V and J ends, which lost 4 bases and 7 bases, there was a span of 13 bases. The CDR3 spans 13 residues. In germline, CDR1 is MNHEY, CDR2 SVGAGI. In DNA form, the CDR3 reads TGTGCCAGCAGTTCATCGGAACTGGTTGGCTACACCTTC. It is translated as CASSSSELVGYTF.

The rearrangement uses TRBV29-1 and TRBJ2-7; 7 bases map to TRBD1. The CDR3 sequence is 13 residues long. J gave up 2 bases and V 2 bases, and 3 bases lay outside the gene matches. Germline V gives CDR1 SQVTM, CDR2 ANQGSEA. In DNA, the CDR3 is TGCAGCGTTGAATCGGGACAGACCTACGAGCAGTACTTC. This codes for CSVESGQTYEQYF.

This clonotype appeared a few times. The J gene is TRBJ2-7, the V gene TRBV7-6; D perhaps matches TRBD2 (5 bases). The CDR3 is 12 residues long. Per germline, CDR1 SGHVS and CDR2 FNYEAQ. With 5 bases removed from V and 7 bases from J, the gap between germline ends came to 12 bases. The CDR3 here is CASSPGRGEQYF. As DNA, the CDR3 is TGTGCCAGCAGCCCCGGACGGGGAGAGCAGTACTTC.

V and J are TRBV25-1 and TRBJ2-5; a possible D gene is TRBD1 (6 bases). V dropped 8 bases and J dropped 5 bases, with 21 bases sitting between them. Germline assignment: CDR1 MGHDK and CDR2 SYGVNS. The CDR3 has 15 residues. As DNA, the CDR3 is TGTGCCAGCCGTTACCTTAGAAAACAGGGCGAGACCCAGTACTTC. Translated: CASRYLRKQGETQYF. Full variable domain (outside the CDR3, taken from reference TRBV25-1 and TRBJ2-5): EADIYQTPRYLVIGTGKKITLECSQTMGHDKMYWYQQDPGMELHLIHYSYGVNSTEKGDLSSESTVSRIRTEHFPLTLESARPSHTSQYLCASRYLRKQGETQYFGPGTRLLVL.

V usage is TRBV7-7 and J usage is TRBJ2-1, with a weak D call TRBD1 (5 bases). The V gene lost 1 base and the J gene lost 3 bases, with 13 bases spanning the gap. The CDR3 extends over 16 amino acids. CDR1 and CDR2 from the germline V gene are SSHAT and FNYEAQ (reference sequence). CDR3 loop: CASSLGVTGVYNEQFF. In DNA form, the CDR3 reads TGTGCCAGCAGCTTAGGCGTTACAGGCGTCTACAATGAGCAGTTCTTC.

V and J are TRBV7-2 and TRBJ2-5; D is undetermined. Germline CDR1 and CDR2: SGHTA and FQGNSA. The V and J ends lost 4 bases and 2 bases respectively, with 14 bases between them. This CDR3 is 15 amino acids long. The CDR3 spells CASSWASGSQETQYF. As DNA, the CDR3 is TGTGCCAGCAGCTGGGCCTCAGGATCACAAGAGACCCAGTACTTC.

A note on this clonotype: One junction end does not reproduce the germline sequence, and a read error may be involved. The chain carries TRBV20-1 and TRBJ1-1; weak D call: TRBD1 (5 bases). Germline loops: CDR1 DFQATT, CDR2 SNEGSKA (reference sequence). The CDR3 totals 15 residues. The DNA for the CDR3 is TGCAGTGCTAGAGACCGGGACGGCAGCTTCACTGAAGCTCTCTTT. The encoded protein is CSARDRDGSFTEALF.

The CDR3 is CATTGTGDYEQYF. CDR3 DNA: TGTGCCACCACCGGGACAGGGGACTACGAGCAGTACTTC. The rearrangement joins TRBV24-1 to TRBJ2-7, with 10 bases identical to TRBD1. Germline lookup yields CDR1 KGHDR and CDR2 SFDVKD. The CDR3 spans 13 residues. V shed 8 bases and J 3 bases; nucleotides not matched to a gene: 3.

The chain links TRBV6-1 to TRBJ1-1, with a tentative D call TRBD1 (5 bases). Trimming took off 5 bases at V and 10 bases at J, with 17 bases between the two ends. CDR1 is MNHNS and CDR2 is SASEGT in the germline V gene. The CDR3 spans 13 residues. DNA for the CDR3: TGTGCCAGCAGTCTGGACGCGGGGGGACGAGCTTTCTTT. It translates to CASSLDAGGRAFF.

The CDR3 spells CASSSPETQYF. CDR3 in DNA: TGTGCCAGCAGCTCTCCCGAGACCCAGTACTTC. The rearrangement joins TRBV7-3 to TRBJ2-5; D not certain. V was clipped by 4 bases and J by 5 bases, with 5 bases between them. Germline values: CDR1 SGHTA, CDR2 FQGTGA. The CDR3 is 11 amino acids.

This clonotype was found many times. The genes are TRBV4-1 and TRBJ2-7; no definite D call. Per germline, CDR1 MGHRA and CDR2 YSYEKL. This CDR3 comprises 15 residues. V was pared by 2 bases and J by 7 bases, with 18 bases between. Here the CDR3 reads CASSQLSGMVREQYF. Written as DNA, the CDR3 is TGCGCCAGCAGCCAACTCTCGGGCATGGTAAGAGAGCAGTACTTC.

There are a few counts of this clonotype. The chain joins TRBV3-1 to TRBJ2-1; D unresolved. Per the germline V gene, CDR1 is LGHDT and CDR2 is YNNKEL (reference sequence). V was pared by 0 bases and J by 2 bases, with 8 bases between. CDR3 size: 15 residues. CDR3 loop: CASSQDESPYNEQFF. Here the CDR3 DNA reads TGTGCCAGCAGCCAAGACGAGAGCCCCTACAATGAGCAGTTCTTC.